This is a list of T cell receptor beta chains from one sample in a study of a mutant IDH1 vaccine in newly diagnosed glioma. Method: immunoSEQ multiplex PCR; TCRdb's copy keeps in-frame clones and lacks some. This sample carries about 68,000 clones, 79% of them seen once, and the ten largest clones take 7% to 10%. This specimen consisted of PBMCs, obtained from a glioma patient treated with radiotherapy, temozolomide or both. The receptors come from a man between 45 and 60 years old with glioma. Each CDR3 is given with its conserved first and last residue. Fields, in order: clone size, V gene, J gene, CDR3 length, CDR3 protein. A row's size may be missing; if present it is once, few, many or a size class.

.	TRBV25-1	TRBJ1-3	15	CASSEEGGSGNTIYF
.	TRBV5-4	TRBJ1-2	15	CASSLGSGQGYGYTF
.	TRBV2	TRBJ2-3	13	CASSSLRGDTQYF
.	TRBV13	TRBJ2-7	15	CASSFGQVRSYEQYF
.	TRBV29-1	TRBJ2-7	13	CSVGAAWNYEQYF
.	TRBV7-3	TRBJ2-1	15	CASSTPGSSYNEQFF
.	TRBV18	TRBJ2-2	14	CASSPPPSTGELFF
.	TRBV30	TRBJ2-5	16	CAWTDDWRGDQETQYF
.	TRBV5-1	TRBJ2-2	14	CASKETAPPGELFF
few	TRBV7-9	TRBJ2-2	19	CASSPRTLGLQSSTGELFF
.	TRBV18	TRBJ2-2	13	CASSRSTTGELFF
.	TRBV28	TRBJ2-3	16	CASSLVAGGSTDTQYF
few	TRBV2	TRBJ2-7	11	CASSEAGGAYF
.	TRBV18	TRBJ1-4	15	CASSPIPATNEKLFF
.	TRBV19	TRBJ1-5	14	CASTDRGRGQPQHF
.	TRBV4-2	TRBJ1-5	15	CASSQDWDWSQPQHF
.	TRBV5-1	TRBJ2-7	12	CASKEIGFEQYF
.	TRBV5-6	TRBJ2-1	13	CASSAGLAVEQFF
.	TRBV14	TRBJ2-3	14	CASTRGGPGDTQYF
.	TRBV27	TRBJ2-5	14	CASSSSGGKETQYF
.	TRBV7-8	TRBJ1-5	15	CASSLADSPHQPQHF
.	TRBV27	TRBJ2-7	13	CASRGTVGSEQYF
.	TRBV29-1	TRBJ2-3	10	CSAFQDTQYF
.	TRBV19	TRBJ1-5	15	CASTPTGGGDQPQHF